What follows are 10 T cell receptor beta chains derived from one specimen sequenced in a study of blood T cell repertoires in COVID-19. TCRdb's copy holds only in-frame clones and misses some; the assay was immunoSEQ multiplex PCR. The table records fewer than 200,000 clones, 85% of them present only once. Sequenced sample: peripheral blood. The source is a woman in her sixties with COVID-19, enrolled during active disease.

The table lists this clone with a few counts. The V call is TRBV5-4, the J call TRBJ2-1; TRBD2 matches at 14 bases. The length of the CDR3 is 15 residues. From germline, CDR1 is SGHNT and CDR2 YYREEE (reference sequence). Trimming took 3 bases from V and 7 from J; bases not matched to a gene: 3. This chain's CDR3 is CASSYGLAGGNEQFF. CDR3 sequence (DNA): TGTGCCAGCAGCTACGGACTAGCGGGAGGTAATGAGCAGTTCTTC.

A few counts support this clone. The chain links TRBV19 to TRBJ2-3, with 15 bases fitting TRBD2. The V gene's germline CDR1 is LNHDA and CDR2 SQIVND (reference sequence). J was trimmed by 3 bases and V by 5 bases; bases with no gene match: 3. This CDR3 has 16 amino acids. Written as DNA, the CDR3 is TGTGCCAGTAGTCGGACTAGCGGGAGGGGTACAGATACGCAGTATTTT. The encoded protein is CASSRTSGRGTDTQYF.

The chain uses TRBV18 and TRBJ1-5, with D tentatively TRBD1 (5 bases). Trimming removed 1 base at V and 2 bases at J, with 9 bases between. CDR3 length: 15 amino acids. Germline V gene data show CDR1 as KGHSH and CDR2 as LQKENI. CDR3 in DNA: TGTGCCAGCTCACCACAGGGGCGAGGCAATCAGCCCCAGCATTTT. It encodes CASSPQGRGNQPQHF.

The J gene is TRBJ1-4, the V gene TRBV5-1; TRBD1 matches 7 bases. The V gene end was trimmed by 2 bases and the J gene end by 0 bases; junction bases not matched to a gene: 7. Germline lookup yields CDR1 SGHRS and CDR2 YFSETQ. The CDR3 has 17 residues. The CDR3 loop is CASSLPGQAATNEKLFF. Written as DNA, the CDR3 is TGCGCCAGCAGCTTACCTGGACAGGCGGCAACTAATGAAAAACTGTTTTTT. Full variable domain (missing parts from reference TRBV5-1 and TRBJ1-4): KAGVTQTPRYLIKTRGQQVTLSCSPISGHRSVSWYQQTPGQGLQFLFEYFSETQRNKGNFPGRFSGRQFSNSRSEMNVSTLELGDSALYLCASSLPGQAATNEKLFFGSGTQLSVL.

V gene TRBV6-5 combines with J gene TRBJ1-5; tentative D call: TRBD1 (5 bases). This CDR3 has 15 amino acids. V was clipped by 7 bases and J by 0 bases, with 13 bases between them. Germline CDR1 is MNHEY and CDR2 is SVGAGI. CDR3 loop: CASILQAYSNQPQHF. Written as DNA, the CDR3 is TGTGCCAGCATCTTACAGGCCTATAGCAATCAGCCCCAGCATTTT.

The chain couples TRBV11-2 to TRBJ1-1; D is ambiguous. Looked up from germline, CDR1 is SGHAT and CDR2 is FQNNGV. Trimming took off 5 bases at V and 10 bases at J, with 14 bases between the two ends. This CDR3 has 12 residues. CDR3 DNA: TGTGCCAGCAGCGCCTTACCGGGGTTAGCTTTCTTT. Translation: CASSALPGLAFF.

The chain recombines TRBV12-3 or TRBV12-4 with TRBJ1-5; D not resolved. Trimming took 1 base from V and 9 from J, leaving 4 bases between them. The length of the CDR3 is 11 residues. The CDR3 bases are TGTGCCAGCAGTTTAGGGAGGCCCCAGCATTTT. It yields the protein CASSLGRPQHF.

The V call is TRBV11-3, the J call TRBJ1-4; the D is unclear. Germline V gives CDR1 SGHNT, CDR2 YENEEA. The ends were cut back, 1 base at V and 0 bases at J, with 3 bases in the middle. This CDR3 spans 14 amino acids. The CDR3 DNA is TGTGCCAGCAGCTTAGTAGCAACTAATGAAAAACTGTTTTTT. Protein product: CASSLVATNEKLFF.

The chain uses TRBV6-5 and TRBJ2-5; 9 bases fit TRBD1. V was clipped by 4 bases and J by 1 base; unmatched bases: 7. The CDR3 is 16 amino acids. Germline V gene sequence: CDR1 MNHEY, CDR2 SVGAGI. CDR3: CASSSRDRAPQETQYF. CDR3 sequence (DNA): TGTGCCAGCAGTTCTCGGGACAGGGCCCCCCAAGAGACCCAGTACTTC.

Of note for this clone: Other DNA sequences from this sample encode an identical CDR3 as well. The chain links TRBV14 to TRBJ1-3; D is undetermined. CDR1 and CDR2 (germline): SGHDN, FVKESK. The CDR3 consists of 14 residues. Deletions cut 0 bases from V and 0 bases from J, with 3 bases between. CDR3 sequence: CASSQDLSGNTIYF. CDR3 DNA: TGTGCCAGCAGCCAAGACCTCTCTGGAAACACCATATATTTT.